This T cell receptor (beta chain) appears in the sequencing data of a study of beta chain features in type 1 diabetes. Study conclusions and caveats: The study found moderately but significantly shorter TCRB CDR3s in all four CD4+ subsets of Type 1 diabetes patients. These data did not resolve whether HLA type affects TCRB rearrangement. Fewer insertions but more deletions were seen at VDJ junctions in type 1 diabetes patients.

Trimming cost V 4 bases and J 1 base; bases outside gene matches: 6. Germline-derived CDR1 and CDR2 are SGHNT and YYREEE (reference sequence). There are 15 residues in the CDR3. The collection from each donor was one heparinised blood draw averaging around 0.11 L. The sequenced template was cDNA made from the entire isolated RNA. The data were produced by immunoSEQ multiplex PCR, yet TCRdb's version contains in-frame clones alone and is incomplete. The sample comprises about 240,000 clones, over 11% of which are singletons, and roughly 0.02% rests with the top ten. This clone was seen more than once but under ten times. Its specificity is unknown.

This chain connects TRBV5-4 to TRBJ2-7, with 9 bases aligning to TRBD2. Material: naive CD4+ T cells from blood. This receptor was obtained from a man aged 25 to 45 with type 1 diabetes. Here the CDR3 reads CASSPLTSGSYEQYF. In DNA, the CDR3 is TGTGCCAGCAGCCCTTTGACTAGCGGTTCCTACGAGCAGTACTTC.